These T cell receptor beta chains were read from a single sample in a study of technical replicates of blood from several donors. Profiled with immunoSEQ multiplex PCR; TCRdb holds only in-frame clones, not every one. The table has 79,000 or so clones, more than 85% seen once. Sequences were obtained from T cells isolated from PBMCs. The receptors shown here come from a human donor in good health. Both conserved end residues are part of each CDR3. A D gene is named only where the DNA matches it firmly. Clone size is shown for a subset of rows, as once, few, many or a class of expanded clone.

NA | TRBJ2-1 | 12 | NA | TRBV7-2 | CASSSAYNEQFF | TGTGCCAGCAGCTCAGCCTACAATGAGCAGTTCTTC
NA | TRBJ2-1 | 16 | TRBD2 | TRBV9 | CASSVEAGSLYNEQFF | TGTGCCAGCAGCGTAGAAGCGGGAAGTTTATACAATGAGCAGTTCTTC
once | TRBJ2-5 | 17 | TRBD2 | TRBV7-8 | CASSLARLAGGRETQYF | TGTGCCAGCAGCTTAGCGAGATTAGCGGGAGGTCGGGAGACCCAGTACTTC
NA | TRBJ2-7 | 16 | TRBD2 | TRBV5-6 | CASSLGLAGGPYEQYF | TGTGCCAGCAGCTTGGGACTAGCGGGAGGTCCTTACGAGCAGTACTTC
NA | TRBJ1-3 | 15 | NA | TRBV4-1 | CASSQETSSGNTIYF | TGCGCCAGCAGCCAAGAAACTTCCTCTGGAAACACCATATATTTT
NA | TRBJ1-2 | 13 | NA | TRBV27 | CASSLGGNYGYTF | TGTGCCAGCAGTTTGGGGGGGAACTATGGCTACACCTTC
NA | TRBJ2-7 | 13 | TRBD2 | TRBV29-1 | CSVFREDSYEQYF | TGCAGCGTTTTCCGGGAGGACTCCTACGAGCAGTACTTC
NA | TRBJ1-5 | 14 | NA | TRBV28 | CASSFARVGRPQHF | TGTGCCAGCAGTTTTGCCAGGGTGGGTCGGCCCCAGCATTTT
once | TRBJ1-4 | 14 | TRBD1 | TRBV4-1 | CASSQQERDSLLFF | TGCGCCAGCAGCCAGCAAGAAAGGGACAGTTTATTGTTTTTT
NA | TRBJ2-7 | 14 | TRBD2 | TRBV5-1 | CASSAGTSGYEQYF | TGCGCCAGCAGCGCCGGGACTAGCGGCTACGAGCAGTACTTC
NA | TRBJ1-4 | 15 | NA | TRBV29-1 | CSAKGQIATNEKLFF | TGCAGCGCTAAGGGACAAATTGCAACTAATGAAAAACTGTTTTTT
NA | TRBJ2-7 | 14 | TRBD2 | TRBV5-1 | CASSFPSGSYEQYF | TGCGCCAGCAGCTTCCCTAGCGGCTCCTACGAGCAGTACTTC
NA | TRBJ1-2 | 14 | TRBD1 | TRBV6-1 | CASNLGQGGYGYTF | TGTGCCAGCAACCTCGGACAGGGGGGCTATGGCTACACCTTC
NA | TRBJ2-7 | 14 | TRBD1 | TRBV27 | CASSLSAGGYEQYF | TGTGCCAGCAGTTTAAGCGCAGGGGGCTACGAGCAGTACTTC
NA | TRBJ2-3 | 15 | TRBD2 | TRBV2 | CASSTPLAGEDTQYF | TGTGCCAGCTCAACCCCCTTAGCGGGAGAAGATACGCAGTATTTT
once | TRBJ1-3 | 17 | NA | TRBV5-1 | CASSLAGGPNSGNTIYF | TGCGCCAGCAGCTTGGCCGGGGGACCGAACTCTGGAAACACCATATATTTT
NA | TRBJ2-1 | 14 | NA | TRBV12-2 | CASHTDISYNEQFF | TGTGCAAGTCACACCGACATTTCCTACAATGAGCAGTTCTTC
NA | TRBJ2-7 | 13 | NA | TRBV28 | CASSLWSHYEQYF | TGTGCCAGCAGTTTATGGAGCCACTACGAGCAGTACTTC
once | TRBJ2-2 | 15 | NA | TRBV21-1 | CASSTWDSDTGELFF | TGTGCCAGCAGCACCTGGGACTCCGACACCGGGGAGCTGTTTTTT
NA | TRBJ2-1 | 11 | NA | TRBV6-5 | CASSRDKWQFF | TGTGCCAGCAGTCGGGACAAATGGCAGTTCTTC
NA | TRBJ2-7 | 13 | NA | TRBV28 | CASSSRLSYEQYF | TGTGCCAGCAGTTCCAGGCTCTCCTACGAGCAGTACTTC
NA | TRBJ2-7 | 14 | NA | TRBV7-8 | CASSQTDTPYEQYF | TGTGCCAGCAGCCAAACGGACACCCCCTACGAGCAGTACTTC
NA | TRBJ2-1 | 14 | TRBD2 | TRBV5-4 | CASSWTSGSIEQFF | TGTGCCAGCAGCTGGACTAGCGGGAGTATTGAGCAGTTCTTC
NA | TRBJ1-1 | 13 | NA | TRBV18 | CASSPGGNTEAFF | TGTGCCAGCTCACCCGGGGGGAACACTGAAGCTTTCTTT
NA | TRBJ2-1 | 15 | NA | TRBV27 | CASSSREISGNEQFF | TGTGCCAGCAGTTCCAGGGAAATATCTGGCAATGAGCAGTTCTTC
NA | TRBJ2-5 | 15 | TRBD2 | TRBV27 | CASTSYVAGEETQYF | TGTGCCAGCACCTCCTACGTAGCGGGAGAAGAGACCCAGTACTTC
NA | TRBJ2-7 | 17 | NA | TRBV11-2 | CASRLGGGSGLHYEQYF | TGTGCCAGCAGACTAGGGGGGGGATCGGGACTTCACTACGAGCAGTACTTC
NA | TRBJ2-1 | 15 | TRBD2 | TRBV27 | CASRYLAGNYNEQFF | TGTGCCAGCAGATACTTAGCGGGAAACTACAATGAGCAGTTCTTC
NA | TRBJ2-7 | 9 | NA | TRBV5-8 | CATQYEQYF | TGTGCCACCCAATACGAGCAGTACTTC
NA | TRBJ2-5 | 15 | NA | TRBV19 | CASSMSREGQETQYF | TGTGCCAGTAGTATGAGTAGAGAGGGTCAAGAGACCCAGTACTTC
NA | TRBJ2-5 | 12 | NA | TRBV14 | CASSLTEKTQYF | TGTGCCAGCAGCTTAACCGAGAAGACCCAGTACTTC
NA | TRBJ2-5 | 13 | NA | TRBV6-5 | CASSYLAQETQYF | TGTGCCAGCAGTTATCTAGCGCAAGAGACCCAGTACTTC
NA | TRBJ1-2 | 16 | NA | TRBV19 | CASSIDVLPELYGYTF | TGTGCCAGTAGTATAGATGTTCTCCCGGAGCTATATGGCTACACCTTC
NA | TRBJ2-7 | 14 | TRBD1 | TRBV28 | CASRSGTGAYEQYF | TGTGCCAGCAGGTCCGGGACAGGAGCCTACGAGCAGTACTTC
NA | TRBJ1-1 | 15 | NA | TRBV7-2 | CASSFSSGGASEAFF | TGTGCCAGCAGCTTTAGTTCTGGGGGCGCGAGTGAAGCTTTCTTT
NA | TRBJ1-5 | 13 | NA | TRBV27 | CASSSGLHQPQHF | TGTGCCAGCAGTTCGGGACTACACCAGCCCCAGCATTTT
NA | TRBJ2-7 | 15 | TRBD1 | TRBV6-6 | CASLPRQGTLSEQYF | TGTGCCAGCCTACCGAGACAGGGTACCCTCTCCGAGCAGTACTTC
once | TRBJ2-1 | 13 | NA | TRBV19 | CASSPTSYNEQFF | TGTGCCAGTAGTCCCACTTCCTACAATGAGCAGTTCTTC
NA | TRBJ2-7 | 13 | NA | TRBV2 | CASSETATYEQYF | TGTGCCAGCAGTGAAACAGCAACCTACGAGCAGTACTTC
NA | TRBJ1-4 | 15 | TRBD1 | TRBV5-1 | CASSRTGEVEEKLFF | TGCGCCAGCAGTAGGACAGGGGAGGTGGAGGAAAAACTGTTTTTT
NA | TRBJ2-5 | 13 | TRBD1 | TRBV10-3 | CAISGGQGETQYF | TGTGCCATCAGTGGGGGACAGGGGGAGACCCAGTACTTC
few | TRBJ1-2 | 11 | NA | TRBV21-1 | CASGRAVGYTF | TGTGCCAGCGGGAGGGCGGTTGGCTACACCTTC
NA | TRBJ2-7 | 13 | TRBD1 | TRBV4-1 | CASSGTDSYEQYF | TGCGCCAGCAGCGGGACAGACTCCTACGAGCAGTACTTC
NA | TRBJ1-2 | 18 | TRBD1 | TRBV2 | CASIPLRTGHIPNYGYTF | TGTGCCAGCATCCCCCTGCGGACAGGGCACATCCCCAACTATGGCTACACCTTC
NA | TRBJ1-1 | 14 | NA | TRBV7-8 | CASSLRYENTEAFF | TGTGCCAGCAGCTTACGCTACGAGAACACTGAAGCTTTCTTT
NA | TRBJ2-1 | 15 | TRBD2 | TRBV14 | CASSQASGSKGEQFF | TGTGCCAGCAGCCAAGCTAGCGGGAGTAAGGGTGAGCAGTTCTTC
NA | TRBJ1-2 | 15 | NA | TRBV2 | CASSEGQDINYGYTF | TGTGCCAGCAGTGAAGGGCAGGACATAAACTATGGCTACACCTTC
NA | TRBJ2-1 | 13 | NA | TRBV5-1 | CASRADSYNEQFF | TGCGCCAGCAGGGCCGACTCCTACAATGAGCAGTTCTTC
NA | TRBJ1-2 | 14 | TRBD1 | TRBV9 | CASSLRTGSYGYTF | TGTGCCAGCAGCCTGAGGACAGGGAGCTATGGCTACACCTTC
once | TRBJ2-7 | 14 | NA | TRBV27 | CASSLGQGFNEQYF | TGTGCCAGCAGTTTAGGCCAGGGCTTCAACGAGCAGTACTTC